Described below is a single T cell receptor beta chain sequence and its context. This entry belongs to a study of blood T cell repertoires in COVID-19. Only in-frame clones appear in the TCRdb table, and some are missing; sequencing was by immunoSEQ multiplex PCR. The sample contains tens of thousands of clones, under 85% of which appear only once. The V and J ends lost 3 bases and 2 bases, in that order; junction bases with no gene match: 3. The V gene's germline CDR1 is DFQATT and CDR2 SNEGSKA (reference sequence). This CDR3 has 15 residues. The sequencing input was peripheral blood. The sequence was obtained from a human donor in a cohort sampled during active COVID-19. The rearrangement uses TRBV20-1 and TRBJ2-3; 12 nucleotides match TRBD2. CDR3 nucleotide sequence: TGCAGTGCTAGTCCTAGCGGGGGGGTCACAGATACGCAGTATTTT. As protein: CSASPSGGVTDTQYF.